What follows is one T cell receptor beta chain and its context. Its antigen remains unknown. One entry per CDR3 protein results from TCRdb running MiXCR on the reads. This table holds a few hundred thousand distinct CDR3 sequences, 40% found once. These data are taken from a study of T cell repertoires in cytomegalovirus infection. Study-wide results and caveats: Summed frequency of public TCR beta families distinguished CMV carriers with the relevant HLA.

The germline V gene encodes CDR1 DFQATT and CDR2 SNEGSKA (reference sequence). The CDR3 is made up of 14 amino acids. V trimming: 6 bases; J trimming: 5 bases; junction bases outside the gene matches: 8. This specimen consisted of cultured PBMCs, obtained from culture after CMV antigen stimulation. The gene calls are TRBV20-1 and TRBJ2-5; 11 nucleotides match TRBD2. This TCR was recovered from a human donor in good health (CMV status not recorded). Some clones in this sample may be carry-over from other donors' samples. DNA for the CDR3: TGCAGTGCCCCGAGTCCTAGCGGGAGGGAGACCCAGTACTTC. Its protein is CSAPSPSGRETQYF.